The rows below give T cell receptor beta chains drawn from one sample of a study of shared clonotypes between healthy human individuals. Only in-frame clones appear in the TCRdb table, and some are missing; sequencing was by immunoSEQ multiplex PCR. This table has about 730,000 clones, 72% appearing once. The sequenced material came from memory CD4+ T cells sorted from blood. The receptors come from a woman aged 30 to 39 in good health. The CDR3 runs from the conserved cysteine through the conserved F or W. Size tells how often a clone was seen (once, few, many) or the class of an expanded clone, and some rows leave it out.

v_gene	abundance	j_gene	CDR3aa
TRBV10-1	-	TRBJ2-3	CASSGAPSPDTQYF
TRBV5-1	-	TRBJ2-7	CASSFTDSYEQYF
TRBV7-8	-	TRBJ1-3	CASSFTGGGNTIYF
TRBV6-6	-	TRBJ2-3	CASSGVRGTQYF
TRBV9	-	TRBJ2-3	CASSTVSSSGSTDTQYF
TRBV19	once	TRBJ2-7	CASSNLDSYEQYF
TRBV7-6	-	TRBJ2-3	CASSSTRGGRRTDTQYF
TRBV29-1	few	TRBJ2-5	CSVERTSGETQYF
TRBV7-2	once	TRBJ1-5	CASSLGGYGNQPQHF
TRBV6-6	-	TRBJ2-2	CASSYPGQNTGELFF
TRBV11-2	few	TRBJ2-2	CASKRVAGSPGELFF
TRBV19	few	TRBJ2-2	CASRDRTNTGELFF
TRBV5-1	-	TRBJ2-3	CASSLEADTQYF
TRBV11-3	-	TRBJ2-1	CASSLVTGRVNEQFF
TRBV7-6	many	TRBJ2-3	CASSLVGQKTDTQYF
TRBV30	-	TRBJ1-2	CAWSLGGSGGYTF
TRBV6-1	-	TRBJ1-5	CASRDRGNQPQHF
TRBV23-1	-	TRBJ1-5	CASSQSAPLRDQPQHF
TRBV7-9	-	TRBJ2-7	CASSIPGQGAYEQYF
TRBV19	-	TRBJ1-4	CASSITGLGTGGKRAEKLFF
TRBV5-1	-	TRBJ2-5	CASGMGDAETQYF
TRBV19	-	TRBJ1-2	CASSRSAVYGYTF
TRBV7-2	many	TRBJ2-7	CASSLNAGGAYEQYF
TRBV7-8	-	TRBJ2-7	CASSTAYYEQYF
TRBV5-8	-	TRBJ2-4	CASSFGQTLAKNIQYF
TRBV6-6	few	TRBJ2-1	CASTFGTGNNEQFF
TRBV11-2	-	TRBJ2-1	CASSLVPLSYNEQFF
TRBV5-1	-	TRBJ2-1	CASRMAAGGDEQFF
TRBV19	once	TRBJ2-1	CASRGLAYNEQFF
TRBV10-3	-	TRBJ1-1	CAISQAPMNTEAFF
TRBV5-1	-	TRBJ1-1	CASSRQLNTEAFF
TRBV28	-	TRBJ2-1	CASRTSSAGGLGNEQFF
TRBV11-3	-	TRBJ2-2	CASSPPVAGAGTGELFF
TRBV27	-	TRBJ1-4	CASSLTTWGEKLFF
TRBV2	once	TRBJ1-2	CASSEEFGYTF
TRBV4-2	-	TRBJ2-5	CASSQNSPGTSGSWGTQYF
TRBV28	-	TRBJ2-4	CASSFLVMKGGNIQYF
TRBV4-1	-	TRBJ2-5	CASSQGAQEGETQYF
TRBV15	few	TRBJ2-7	CATSRVSSSGGTYEQYF
TRBV6-5	-	TRBJ2-3	CASRATSSTDTQYF
TRBV7-9	-	TRBJ2-7	CASSWEGFGVEQYF
TRBV28	-	TRBJ1-5	CASYPGQGPQPQHF
TRBV6-6	-	TRBJ2-7	CASSAGLAGDEQYF